These 32 T cell receptor beta chains share one sample of origin, sequenced in a study of shared clonotypes between healthy human individuals. Libraries were prepared by immunoSEQ multiplex PCR; TCRdb keeps only in-frame clonotypes and omits some of them. The sample includes millions of clones, 85% to 95% seen only once; the top ten take approximately 0.4%. What was sequenced was naive CD4+ T cells from PBMCs. The subset is: CD45RA+ positively selected. The receptor set was obtained from a young man in good health. Some clones in this sample may be carry-over from other donors' samples.

This sequence joins TRBV4-1 and TRBJ2-7, with 8 bases matching TRBD2. J gave up 0 bases and V 0 bases, and 7 bases lay outside the gene matches. CDR1 is MGHRA, CDR2 YSYEKL, per germline. This CDR3 is built from 17 residues. CDR3 DNA sequence: TGCGCCAGCAGCCAAGATATGTCGGGACTAGTCTCCTACGAGCAGTACTTC. It translates to CASSQDMSGLVSYEQYF.

A note on this clone: Other DNA variants within this sample encode the same CDR3. The genes are TRBV5-1 and TRBJ1-5; D call uncertain. Germline CDR1 reads SGHRS; CDR2 reads YFSETQ. The length of the CDR3 is 15 residues. The germline V and J ends were trimmed by 0 bases and 0 bases, with 7 bases remaining between them. The chain's CDR3 is CASSLAGVSNQPQHF. In nucleotides, the CDR3 is TGCGCCAGCAGCTTGGCGGGAGTTAGCAATCAGCCCCAGCATTTT. The whole variable domain, remainder taken from reference TRBV5-1 and TRBJ1-5, is KAGVTQTPRYLIKTRGQQVTLSCSPISGHRSVSWYQQTPGQGLQFLFEYFSETQRNKGNFPGRFSGRQFSNSRSEMNVSTLELGDSALYLCASSLAGVSNQPQHFGDGTRLSIL.

V is TRBV4-1 and J is TRBJ2-5; no definite D call. Per germline, CDR1 MGHRA and CDR2 YSYEKL. Trimming took off 1 base at V and 5 bases at J, with 14 bases between the two ends. This CDR3 has 15 amino acids. The CDR3 loop reads CASSQARLVLETQYF. DNA for the CDR3: TGCGCCAGCAGCCAAGCTCGCCTGGTTTTGGAGACCCAGTACTTC.

This clone showed up just a few times. This chain joins TRBV2 and TRBJ1-5; D is unresolved. Germline CDR1 SNHLY, CDR2 FYNNEI. The CDR3 consists of 12 residues. Trimming stripped 6 bases from V and 5 bases from J, with 8 bases between. DNA of the CDR3: TGTGCCAGCAGCGGTTTGGATCAGCCCCAGCATTTT. Its translation: CASSGLDQPQHF.

The chain recombines TRBV28 with TRBJ1-1; TRBD1 matches 7 bases. CDR1 is MDHEN, CDR2 SYDVKM, per germline. V was pared by 5 bases and J by 0 bases, with 9 bases of the junction left unmatched. The CDR3 is 16 residues long. The CDR3 loop is CASSGVGDSLNTEAFF. In DNA, the CDR3 is TGTGCCAGCAGTGGCGTTGGGGACAGCTTGAACACTGAAGCTTTCTTT.

The rearrangement uses TRBV18 and TRBJ2-2; the D gene could be TRBD1 or TRBD2 (5 bases each). V lost 2 bases and J 4 bases, leaving 11 bases between the germline ends. The CDR3 consists of 15 residues. CDR1 and CDR2 from the germline V gene are KGHSH and LQKENI. For the CDR3, the DNA is TGTGCCAGCTCACCATTGTCCGGGACCACCGGGGAGCTGTTTTTT. Its protein is CASSPLSGTTGELFF.

To note about this clone: Its ends do not fully match the called genes, so a read error is possible. V gene TRBV14 combines with J gene TRBJ2-1; D is perhaps TRBD2 (5 bases). The germline gives CDR1 SGHDN, CDR2 FVKESK. The CDR3 has 12 amino acids. The CDR3 protein is CASSLQLGSLVF. The CDR3 DNA reads as TGTGCCAGCAGCCTCCAACTAGGCTCCCTAGTCTTC.

The chain recombines TRBV29-1 with TRBJ2-3; 10 nucleotides agree with TRBD2. With 0 bases clipped from V and 5 bases from J, the junction kept 20 bases outside the gene matches. CDR3 size: 20 residues. Germline V gene data show CDR1 as SQVTM and CDR2 as ANQGSEA. The DNA of the CDR3 is TGCAGCGTTGAAGATCTGGGCCTAGCGGGAGTCCCTCCCGCTGGAGATACGCAGTATTTT. Translation: CSVEDLGLAGVPPAGDTQYF.

The chain recombines TRBV15 with TRBJ2-1, with TRBD2 identical over 7 bases. The CDR3 contains 18 residues. Trimming took 8 bases from V and 4 from J; bases not matched to a gene: 20. Germline loops: CDR1 LNHNV, CDR2 YYDKDF (reference sequence). The CDR3: CATDKTGRESSGYNEQFF. The CDR3 DNA reads as TGTGCCACCGACAAAACGGGGCGGGAGAGTTCGGGATACAATGAGCAGTTCTTC.

The chain carries TRBV7-3 and TRBJ1-6; 7 positions agree with TRBD1. V shed 5 bases and J 5 bases; nucleotides not matched to a gene: 3. Germline assignment: CDR1 SGHTA and CDR2 FQGTGA. This CDR3 region has 14 residues. The CDR3 is CASSLQGNNSPLHF. Here the CDR3 DNA reads TGTGCCAGCAGCCTACAGGGGAATAATTCACCCCTCCACTTT.

CDR3 protein: CASILTGGTGNTIYF. CDR3 sequence (DNA): TGTGCCAGCATCCTTACTGGCGGAACTGGAAACACCATATATTTT. The genes are TRBV2 and TRBJ1-3; D gene unclear. The CDR3 consists of 15 residues. Germline assignment: CDR1 SNHLY and CDR2 FYNNEI. The V end lost 7 bases, the J end lost 2 bases, and 15 bases lay between the germline ends.

This chain uses TRBV18 with TRBJ2-5, with D unclear. V lost 2 bases to trimming and J lost 5 bases, with 12 bases between them. Germline V lookup: CDR1 KGHSH, CDR2 LQKENI. This CDR3 is 14 amino acids long. The CDR3 bases are TGTGCCAGCTCACCAGGTAGCCCCGGCGAGACCCAGTACTTC. This sequence encodes CASSPGSPGETQYF.

This rearrangement joins TRBV28 to TRBJ2-4; TRBD1 might be the D (6 bases). This CDR3 contains 15 residues. Germline assignment: CDR1 MDHEN and CDR2 SYDVKM. The germline V and J ends were trimmed by 6 bases and 0 bases, with 12 bases remaining between them. The CDR3 DNA reads TGTGCCAGCAGAGAGACAGGTCTAGCCAAAAACATTCAGTACTTC. Protein product: CASRETGLAKNIQYF.

This rearrangement joins TRBV4-3 to TRBJ2-7, with D perhaps matching TRBD1 or TRBD2 (7 bases each). The CDR3 length is 21 residues. V lost 2 bases and J 4 bases, leaving 33 bases between the germline ends. Looked up from germline, CDR1 is LGHNA and CDR2 is YSLEER. The CDR3 DNA follows: TGCGCCAGCAGCCAATCTCGCGCCGGGGGGTTCGGAGGACAGGCGCCGTACGAGCAGTACTTC. This encodes CASSQSRAGGFGGQAPYEQYF.

The chain has TRBV5-1 and TRBJ2-5, with a tentative D call TRBD2 (5 bases). The CDR3 consists of 16 residues. With 4 bases removed from V and 9 bases from J, the gap between germline ends came to 25 bases. Germline V gene sequence: CDR1 SGHRS, CDR2 YFSETQ. CDR3 in DNA: TGCGCCAGCAGCCTTCTCACCGGTCCCTTAGAGGGATCCCAGTACTTC. This codes for CASSLLTGPLEGSQYF.

V and J are TRBV7-8 and TRBJ1-4, with D unclear. The CDR3 totals 15 residues. The germline V gene encodes CDR1 SGHVS and CDR2 FQNEAQ. Deletions cut 6 bases from V and 5 bases from J, with 16 bases between. Here the CDR3 DNA reads TGTGCCAGCAGTTTCTCGGACCGGCGAAATGAAAAACTGTTTTTT. This gives the protein CASSFSDRRNEKLFF.

This chain's CDR3 is CASSPPTSGDEQFF. The CDR3 region has the DNA TGTGCCAGCTCACCACCGACTAGCGGAGATGAGCAGTTCTTC. The chain joins TRBV18 to TRBJ2-1, with 9 bases fitting TRBD2. Germline V gives CDR1 KGHSH, CDR2 LQKENI. J lost 8 bases, V lost 0 bases, and 2 bases had no gene match. The CDR3 consists of 14 residues.

The chain joins TRBV7-2 to TRBJ2-3; 7 bases are a match to TRBD1. This CDR3 contains 14 residues. V lost 5 bases to trimming and J lost 3 bases; unmatched junction nucleotides: 5. Germline values: CDR1 SGHTA, CDR2 FQGNSA. In DNA, the CDR3 is TGTGCCAGCAGCGCCGGGACAGCAACAGATACGCAGTATTTT. Translating it yields CASSAGTATDTQYF. Full variable domain (missing parts from reference TRBV7-2 and TRBJ2-3): GAGVSQSPSNKVTEKGKDVELRCDPISGHTALYWYRQSLGQGLEFLIYFQGNSAPDKSGLPSDRFSAERTGGSVSTLTIQRTQQEDSAVYLCASSAGTATDTQYFGPGTRLTVL.

CDR3 in DNA: TGCGCCAGCGCCGGGGGGAACCGTTACGAGCAGTACTTC. Translated, it gives CASAGGNRYEQYF. The chain has TRBV4-1 and TRBJ2-7, with 7 bases lining up with TRBD2. The germline V gene has CDR1 MGHRA and CDR2 YSYEKL. J gave up 4 bases and V 8 bases, and 8 bases lay outside the gene matches. CDR3 length: 13 residues.

The chain combines TRBV5-5 with TRBJ1-4; no reliable D call. The CDR3 is 15 amino acids. V was cut by 4 bases and J by 3 bases, with 13 bases left in between. Germline CDR1 reads SGHKS; CDR2 reads YYEKEE (reference sequence). DNA of the CDR3: TGTGCCAGCAGCGGGCCTCCGGGATCTAATGAAAAACTGTTTTTT. Protein product: CASSGPPGSNEKLFF.

The chain employs TRBV11-2 and TRBJ2-3; 11 nucleotides align to TRBD2. Trimming at V came to 7 bases and at J to 6 bases, leaving 12 bases not matched to a gene. Germline-derived CDR1 and CDR2 are SGHAT and FQNNGV. CDR3 length equals 16 residues. CDR3 sequence: CASNPGLAGGFDTQYF. Written as DNA, the CDR3 is TGTGCCAGCAACCCTGGGCTAGCGGGAGGATTTGATACGCAGTATTTT.

This rearrangement joins TRBV7-8 to TRBJ2-1; 11 bases map to TRBD2. Germline assignment: CDR1 SGHVS and CDR2 FQNEAQ. The CDR3 runs to 16 residues. The J segment lost 5 bases and the V segment lost 4 bases, leaving 7 bases of the junction unmatched. In DNA form, the CDR3 reads TGTGCCAGCAGCTCCCTCCTTAGCGGGAGGGACAATGAGCAGTTCTTC. It is translated as CASSSLLSGRDNEQFF.

CDR3 in amino acids: CASSLSGQSIEKLFF. The CDR3 nucleotides read TGTGCCAGCAGCTTGAGCGGACAGTCGATTGAAAAACTGTTTTTT. The V call is TRBV7-9, the J call TRBJ1-4, with D possibly matching TRBD1 (6 bases). V was trimmed by 3 bases and J by 7 bases, leaving 15 bases between them. The germline gives CDR1 SEHNR, CDR2 FQNEAQ (reference sequence). The CDR3 runs 15 residues.

The chain recombines TRBV7-6 with TRBJ2-1, with D possibly TRBD1 on 6 matching bases. The CDR3 has 13 residues. Germline V lookup: CDR1 SGHVS, CDR2 FNYEAQ. V gave up 2 bases and J gave up 9 bases, with 11 bases separating them. The chain's CDR3 is CASSLKGGSEQFF. CDR3 in DNA: TGTGCCAGCAGCTTAAAAGGGGGTTCTGAGCAGTTCTTC.

V and J are TRBV7-3 and TRBJ2-3, with 7 bases matching TRBD2. From germline, CDR1 is SGHTA and CDR2 FQGTGA. This CDR3 comprises 14 residues. Losses at the gene ends were 6 bases for V and 6 bases for J; bases not matched to a gene: 9. The CDR3 sequence: CASSPGGGRDTQYF. The CDR3 region has the DNA TGTGCCAGCAGTCCGGGCGGGGGTAGGGATACGCAGTATTTT. The full variable domain, in which reference TRBV7-3 and TRBJ2-3 provide the parts outside the CDR3, is GAGVSQTPSNKVTEKGKYVELRCDPISGHTALYWYRQSLGQGPEFLIYFQGTGAADDSGLPNDRFFAVRPEGSVSTLKIQRTERGDSAVYLCASSPGGGRDTQYFGPGTRLTVL.

Regarding this clone: Different DNA sequences within this sample yield the same CDR3. J is TRBJ2-7 and V is TRBV5-1; D remains unclear. Trimming removed 0 bases from V and 2 bases from J, with 6 bases in between. The CDR3 extends over 13 amino acids. Germline CDR1 is SGHRS and CDR2 is YFSETQ. The DNA of the CDR3 is TGCGCCAGCAGCTTGGGCCCCGCCTACGAGCAGTACTTC. Encoded protein: CASSLGPAYEQYF.

The gene calls are TRBV18 and TRBJ2-4, with D possibly being TRBD2 (6 bases). Trimming removed 6 bases at V and 2 bases at J, with 14 bases between. Germline V CDR1 and CDR2: KGHSH, LQKENI. There are 15 residues in the CDR3. CDR3 region: CASSRGTGSKNIQYF. CDR3 bases: TGTGCCAGCTCTCGGGGGACGGGGTCCAAAAACATTCAGTACTTC.

The V gene is TRBV11-2, the J gene TRBJ2-1; D may be TRBD2 (6 bases). V was cut by 3 bases and J by 15 bases, with 27 bases left in between. Germline CDR1 SGHAT, CDR2 FQNNGV. The CDR3 extends over 16 amino acids. CDR3: CASSFRSTSPSGPSFF. The CDR3 DNA follows: TGTGCCAGCAGCTTTAGATCGACTAGTCCTTCTGGACCTTCGTTCTTC.

The V gene is TRBV7-2, the J gene TRBJ2-1; D gene uncertain. CDR3 length equals 15 residues. V was clipped by 6 bases and J by 0 bases, with 12 bases between them. Germline CDR1 and CDR2: SGHTA and FQGNSA. The CDR3 DNA follows: TGTGCCAGCAGTTTTCAAGAGAGCTCCTACAATGAGCAGTTCTTC. It specifies CASSFQESSYNEQFF.

The gene calls are TRBV6-5 and TRBJ2-3; D remains ambiguous. The V gene lost 6 bases and the J gene lost 4 bases, with 11 bases spanning the gap. This CDR3 is built from 13 residues. The germline V gene has CDR1 MNHEY and CDR2 SVGAGI. This CDR3 reads CASSLLHADTQYF. Here the CDR3 DNA reads TGTGCCAGCAGCCTATTACACGCAGATACGCAGTATTTT.

This chain joins TRBV7-9 and TRBJ2-1; 8 nucleotides agree with TRBD2. Germline V lookup: CDR1 SEHNR, CDR2 FQNEAQ (reference sequence). Trimming at V came to 4 bases and at J to 6 bases, leaving 11 bases not matched to a gene. This CDR3 region has 16 residues. DNA of the CDR3: TGTGCCAGCAGCTCACTGGGAGCGGGAGAATTCAATGAGCAGTTCTTC. Its protein is CASSSLGAGEFNEQFF.

The V call is TRBV4-1, the J call TRBJ2-3, with D maybe TRBD2 (7 bases). V shed 2 bases and J shed 2 bases, with 23 bases lying between them. The CDR3 has 19 amino acids. Per the germline V gene, CDR1 is MGHRA and CDR2 is YSYEKL. In nucleotides, the CDR3 is TGCGCCAGCAGCCAAAGTGGGGGGGCTCCGGGACTCTTCACAGATACGCAGTATTTT. This gives the protein CASSQSGGAPGLFTDTQYF.